These 7 T cell receptor beta chains originate from one sample sequenced in a study of T cell changes during pregnancy in multiple sclerosis (dated by TCRdb to the late 2010s). The library was generated by the immunoSEQ multiplex PCR assay. In its TCRdb copy, this immuneACCESS table keeps in-frame sequences only and misses some clones. Where compared with another copy, unresolved V genes explain less than half of these, and the others have no known cause. This sample is represented by about 42,000 clones; under 90% of them were singletons. Around 0.65% of the sample rests with the top ten. Material: CD4+ T cells from peripheral blood mononuclear cells, obtained before pregnancy. The receptors were sampled from a female donor with multiple sclerosis, enrolled in a pregnancy study.

The rearrangement links TRBV27 to TRBJ1-1, with D tentatively TRBD1 (6 bases). Germline-derived CDR1 and CDR2 are MNHEY and SMNVEV (reference sequence). The CDR3 consists of 15 residues. With 7 bases removed from V and 1 base from J, the gap between germline ends came to 16 bases. Here the CDR3 DNA reads TGTGCCAGCAAACTATTAACAGGGCCGAACACTGAAGCTTTCTTT. Its protein product is CASKLLTGPNTEAFF.

The J gene is TRBJ1-1, the V gene TRBV7-2; 12 nucleotides align to TRBD1. Germline V gene lookup returns CDR1 SGHTA and CDR2 FQGNSA. The CDR3 runs 16 residues. J lost 8 bases, V lost 0 bases, and 7 bases had no gene match. Here the CDR3 DNA reads TGTGCCAGCAGCTTAGCGCTCGGGACAGGGGGCCCAGAAGCTTTCTTT. Its translation is CASSLALGTGGPEAFF.

This chain joins TRBV4-3 and TRBJ2-2, with D unresolved. Trimming left V 4 bases short and J 1 base short, with 7 bases between. Per the germline V gene, CDR1 is LGHNA and CDR2 is YSLEER. The CDR3 runs to 14 residues. The CDR3 loop reads CASSPWLNTGELFF. The CDR3 DNA reads as TGCGCCAGCAGCCCTTGGCTGAACACCGGGGAGCTGTTTTTT.

This chain joins TRBV5-4 and TRBJ2-3; 11 bases are shared with TRBD2. V trimming: 1 base; J trimming: 5 bases; junction bases outside the gene matches: 6. The CDR3 extends over 16 amino acids. Germline V gives CDR1 SGHNT, CDR2 YYREEE (reference sequence). CDR3 sequence (DNA): TGTGCCAGCAGCTTGTTTCTAGCGGGAGGTCTAGATACGCAGTATTTT. Its translation is CASSLFLAGGLDTQYF.

J is TRBJ2-5 and V is TRBV6-6, with 7 positions matching TRBD1. The CDR3 is made up of 15 amino acids. Per germline, CDR1 MNHNY and CDR2 SVGAGI (reference sequence). Trimming cost V 6 bases and J 5 bases; bases outside gene matches: 12. In DNA form, the CDR3 reads TGTGCCAGCAGACGCACAGGGGACGGTTTGGAGACCCAGTACTTC. Residues: CASRRTGDGLETQYF.

This chain uses TRBV4-3 with TRBJ2-7, with D possibly being TRBD1 (6 bases). From germline, CDR1 is LGHNA and CDR2 YSLEER. The V and J ends lost 4 bases and 7 bases respectively, with 17 bases between them. The CDR3 runs 14 residues. For the CDR3, the DNA is TGCGCCAGCAGCCCCCGTGCAGGGGCGCGGGAGCAGTACTTC. Residues: CASSPRAGAREQYF.

The V call is TRBV7-8, the J call TRBJ2-1, with a weak D call TRBD1 (5 bases). CDR3 length equals 13 residues. The V end was cut by 1 base, the J end by 7 bases, with 8 bases between. Germline loops: CDR1 SGHVS, CDR2 FQNEAQ. In nucleotides, the CDR3 is TGTGCCAGCAGCTTAGGCAGGGCGAATGAGCAGTTCTTC. Amino acid sequence: CASSLGRANEQFF.